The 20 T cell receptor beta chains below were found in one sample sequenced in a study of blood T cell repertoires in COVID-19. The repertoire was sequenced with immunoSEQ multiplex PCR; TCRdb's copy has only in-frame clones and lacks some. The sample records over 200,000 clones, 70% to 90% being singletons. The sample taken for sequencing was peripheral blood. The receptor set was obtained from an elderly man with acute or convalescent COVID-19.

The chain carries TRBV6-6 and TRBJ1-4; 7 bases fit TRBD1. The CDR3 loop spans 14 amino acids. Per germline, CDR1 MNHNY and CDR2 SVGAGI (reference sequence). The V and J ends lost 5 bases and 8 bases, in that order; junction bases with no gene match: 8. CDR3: CASSQDRASEKLFF. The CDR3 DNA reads TGTGCCAGCAGTCAAGACAGGGCCTCGGAAAAACTGTTTTTT.

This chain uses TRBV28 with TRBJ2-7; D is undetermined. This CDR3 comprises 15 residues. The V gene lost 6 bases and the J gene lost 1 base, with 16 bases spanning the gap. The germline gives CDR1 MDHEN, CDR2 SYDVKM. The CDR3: CASSPTGFSSYEQYF. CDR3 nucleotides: TGTGCCAGCAGCCCCACCGGGTTTTCATCCTACGAGCAGTACTTC.

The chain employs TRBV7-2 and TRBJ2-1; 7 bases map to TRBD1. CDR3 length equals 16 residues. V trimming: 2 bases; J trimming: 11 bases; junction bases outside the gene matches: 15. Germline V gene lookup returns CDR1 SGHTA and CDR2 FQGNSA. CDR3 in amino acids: CASSLTDPRQGGQQFF. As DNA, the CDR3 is TGTGCCAGCAGCTTAACGGACCCGCGACAGGGCGGTCAGCAGTTCTTC.

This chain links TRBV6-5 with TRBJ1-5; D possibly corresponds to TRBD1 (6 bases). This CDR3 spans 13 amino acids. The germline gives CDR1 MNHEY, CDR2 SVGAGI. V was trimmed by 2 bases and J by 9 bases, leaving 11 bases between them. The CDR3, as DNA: TGTGCCAGCAGTTACGGGGGCGGACGGCCCCAGCATTTT. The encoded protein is CASSYGGGRPQHF.

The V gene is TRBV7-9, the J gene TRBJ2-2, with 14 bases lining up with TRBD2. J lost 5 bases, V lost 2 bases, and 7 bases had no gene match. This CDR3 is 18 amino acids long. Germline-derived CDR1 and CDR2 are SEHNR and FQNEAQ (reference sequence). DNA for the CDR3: TGTGCCAGCAGCTTATTTGGGGGACTAGCGGGAGTAACCGGGGAGCTGTTTTTT. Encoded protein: CASSLFGGLAGVTGELFF. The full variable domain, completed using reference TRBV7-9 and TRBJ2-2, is DTGVSQNPRHKITKRGQNVTFRCDPISEHNRLYWYRQTLGQGPEFLTYFQNEAQLEKSRLLSDRFSAERPKGSFSTLEIQRTEQGDSAMYLCASSLFGGLAGVTGELFFGEGSRLTVL.

CDR3 in amino acids: CASSEASSTLHF. The CDR3 region has the DNA TGTGCCAGCAGTGAAGCGTCCAGTACCCTCCACTTT. The chain carries TRBV2 and TRBJ1-6; D is unclear. CDR1 and CDR2 from the germline V gene are SNHLY and FYNNEI. V was pared by 0 bases and J by 14 bases, with 8 bases between. CDR3 length: 12 residues.

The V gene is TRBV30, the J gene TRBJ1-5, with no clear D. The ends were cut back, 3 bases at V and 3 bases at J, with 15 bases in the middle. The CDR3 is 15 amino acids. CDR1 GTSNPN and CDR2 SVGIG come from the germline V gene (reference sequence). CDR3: CAWRDGNGNNQPQHF. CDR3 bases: TGTGCCTGGAGGGACGGGAATGGGAACAATCAGCCCCAGCATTTT.

CDR3 region: CASSFGTGGVDTEAFF. Here the CDR3 DNA reads TGTGCCAGCAGCTTTGGGACAGGGGGGGTCGACACTGAAGCTTTCTTT. This chain joins TRBV7-6 and TRBJ1-1; 11 nucleotides align to TRBD1. Germline V lookup: CDR1 SGHVS, CDR2 FNYEAQ. Trimming cost V 3 bases and J 3 bases; bases outside gene matches: 6. CDR3 length: 16 residues.

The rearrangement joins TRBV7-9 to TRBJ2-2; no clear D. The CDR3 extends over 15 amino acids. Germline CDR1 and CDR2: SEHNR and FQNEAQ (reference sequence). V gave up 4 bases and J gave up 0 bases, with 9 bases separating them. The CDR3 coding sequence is TGTGCCAGCAGCTCCCGTGTATCGAACACCGGGGAGCTGTTTTTT. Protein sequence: CASSSRVSNTGELFF.

CDR3 residues: CAWTRDRLYEQYF. Here the CDR3 DNA reads TGTGCCTGGACCCGGGACAGGCTATACGAGCAGTACTTC. This chain links TRBV30 with TRBJ2-7, with TRBD1 matching 8 bases. CDR1 is GTSNPN, CDR2 SVGIG, per germline (reference sequence). V gave up 4 bases and J gave up 4 bases; unmatched junction bases: 6. CDR3 length: 13 amino acids.

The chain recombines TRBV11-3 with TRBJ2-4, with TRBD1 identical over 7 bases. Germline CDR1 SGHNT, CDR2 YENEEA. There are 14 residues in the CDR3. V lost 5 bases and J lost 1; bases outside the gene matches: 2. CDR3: CASSLQGAKNIQYF. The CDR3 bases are TGTGCCAGCAGCCTACAGGGGGCCAAAAACATTCAGTACTTC.

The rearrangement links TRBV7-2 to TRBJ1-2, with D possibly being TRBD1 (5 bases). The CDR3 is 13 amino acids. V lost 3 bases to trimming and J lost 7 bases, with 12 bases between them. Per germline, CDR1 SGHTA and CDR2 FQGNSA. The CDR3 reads CASSFGQGGGYTF. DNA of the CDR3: TGTGCCAGCAGCTTCGGGCAGGGCGGTGGCTACACCTTC.

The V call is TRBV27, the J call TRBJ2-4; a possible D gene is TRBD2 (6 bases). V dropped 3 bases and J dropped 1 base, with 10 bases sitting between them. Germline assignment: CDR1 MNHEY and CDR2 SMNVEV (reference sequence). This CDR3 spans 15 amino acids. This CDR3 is CASSLGGLAKNIQYF. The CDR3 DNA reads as TGTGCCAGCAGTTTGGGAGGACTGGCCAAAAACATTCAGTACTTC.

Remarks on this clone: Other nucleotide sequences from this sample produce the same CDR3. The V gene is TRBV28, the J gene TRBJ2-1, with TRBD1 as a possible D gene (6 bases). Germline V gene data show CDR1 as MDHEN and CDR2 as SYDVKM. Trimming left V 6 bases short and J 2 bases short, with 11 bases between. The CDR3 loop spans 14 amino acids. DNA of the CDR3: TGTGCCAGCAGATCCAGGGGAACCTACAATGAGCAGTTCTTC. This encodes CASRSRGTYNEQFF.

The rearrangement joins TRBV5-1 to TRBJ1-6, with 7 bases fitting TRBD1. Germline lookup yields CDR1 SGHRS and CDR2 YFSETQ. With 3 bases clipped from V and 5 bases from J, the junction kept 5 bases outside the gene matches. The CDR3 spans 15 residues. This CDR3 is CASSSRTGDNSPLHF. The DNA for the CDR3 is TGCGCCAGCAGCTCCAGAACAGGGGATAATTCACCCCTCCACTTT. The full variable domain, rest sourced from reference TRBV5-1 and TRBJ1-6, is KAGVTQTPRYLIKTRGQQVTLSCSPISGHRSVSWYQQTPGQGLQFLFEYFSETQRNKGNFPGRFSGRQFSNSRSEMNVSTLELGDSALYLCASSSRTGDNSPLHFGNGTRLTVT.

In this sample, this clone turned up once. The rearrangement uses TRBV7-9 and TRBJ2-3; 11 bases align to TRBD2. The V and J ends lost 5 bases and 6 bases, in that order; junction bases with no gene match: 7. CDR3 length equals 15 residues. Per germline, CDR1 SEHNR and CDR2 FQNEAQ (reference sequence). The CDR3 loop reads CASSGGGTSGDTQYF. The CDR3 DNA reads TGTGCCAGCAGCGGCGGCGGGACTAGCGGCGATACGCAGTATTTT.

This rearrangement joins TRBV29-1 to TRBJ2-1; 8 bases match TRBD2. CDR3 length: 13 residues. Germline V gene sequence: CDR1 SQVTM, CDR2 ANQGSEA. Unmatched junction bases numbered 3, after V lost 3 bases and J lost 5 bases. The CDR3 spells CSVDGSGDNEQFF. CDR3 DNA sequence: TGCAGCGTTGACGGTAGCGGGGACAATGAGCAGTTCTTC.

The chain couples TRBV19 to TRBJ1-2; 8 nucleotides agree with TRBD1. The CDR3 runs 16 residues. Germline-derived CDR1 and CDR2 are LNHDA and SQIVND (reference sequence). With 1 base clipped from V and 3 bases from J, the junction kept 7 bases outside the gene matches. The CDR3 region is CASSIGIPGQDYGYTF. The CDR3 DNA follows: TGTGCCAGTAGTATAGGAATCCCGGGACAGGACTATGGCTACACCTTC.

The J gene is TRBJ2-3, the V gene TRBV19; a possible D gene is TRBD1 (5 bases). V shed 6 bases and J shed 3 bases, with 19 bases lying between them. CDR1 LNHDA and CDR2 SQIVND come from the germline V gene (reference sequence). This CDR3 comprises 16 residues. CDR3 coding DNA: TGTGCCAGTAGCCTGGGTGGGGCTGAGAGGACAGATACGCAGTATTTT. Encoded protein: CASSLGGAERTDTQYF.

The DNA of the CDR3 is TGTGCCAGCAGCCCGTTAGGGACAGGTCGCCGCAATCAGCCCCAGCATTTT. Protein: CASSPLGTGRRNQPQHF. The genes are TRBV7-2 and TRBJ1-5, with 8 bases aligning to TRBD1. Germline CDR1 SGHTA, CDR2 FQGNSA. Trimming cost V 5 bases and J 2 bases; bases outside gene matches: 11. The CDR3 sequence is 17 residues long.